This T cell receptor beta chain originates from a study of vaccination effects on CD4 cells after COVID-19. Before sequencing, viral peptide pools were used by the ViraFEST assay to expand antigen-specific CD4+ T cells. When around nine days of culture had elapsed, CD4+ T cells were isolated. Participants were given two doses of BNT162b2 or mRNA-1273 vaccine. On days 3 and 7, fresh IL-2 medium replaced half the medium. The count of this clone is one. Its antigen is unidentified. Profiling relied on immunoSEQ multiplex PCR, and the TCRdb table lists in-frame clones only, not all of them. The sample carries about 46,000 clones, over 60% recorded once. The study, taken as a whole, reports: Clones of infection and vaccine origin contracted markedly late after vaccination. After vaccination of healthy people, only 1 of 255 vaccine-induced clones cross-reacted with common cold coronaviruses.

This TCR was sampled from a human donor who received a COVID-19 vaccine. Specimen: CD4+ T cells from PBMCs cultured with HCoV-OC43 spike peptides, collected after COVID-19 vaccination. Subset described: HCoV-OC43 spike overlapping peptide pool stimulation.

This CDR3 is CASSPEGHLTDTQYF. In DNA, the CDR3 is TGTGCCAGCAGCCCCGAGGGGCATCTCACAGATACGCAGTATTTT. The chain carries TRBV14 and TRBJ2-3; D may be TRBD1 or TRBD2 (5 bases each). V was trimmed by 4 bases and J by 2 bases, leaving 13 bases between them. CDR3 length equals 15 residues. Germline-derived CDR1 and CDR2 are SGHDN and FVKESK.